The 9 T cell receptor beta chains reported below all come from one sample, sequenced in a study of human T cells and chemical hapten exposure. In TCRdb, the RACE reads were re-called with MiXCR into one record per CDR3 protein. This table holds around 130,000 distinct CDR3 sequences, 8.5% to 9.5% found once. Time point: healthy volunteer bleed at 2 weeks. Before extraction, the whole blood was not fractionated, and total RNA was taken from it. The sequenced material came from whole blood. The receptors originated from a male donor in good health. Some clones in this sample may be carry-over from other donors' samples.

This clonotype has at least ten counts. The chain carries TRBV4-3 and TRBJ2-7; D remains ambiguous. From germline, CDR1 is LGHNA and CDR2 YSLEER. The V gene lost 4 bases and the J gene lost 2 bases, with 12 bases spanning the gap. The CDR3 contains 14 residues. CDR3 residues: CASSPPGLPYEQYF. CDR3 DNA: TGCGCCAGCAGCCCCCCCGGCCTCCCCTACGAGCAGTACTTC.

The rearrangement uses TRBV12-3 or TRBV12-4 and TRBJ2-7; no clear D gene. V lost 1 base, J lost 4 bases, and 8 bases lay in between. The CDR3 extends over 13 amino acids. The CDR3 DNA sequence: TGTGCCAGCAGTTTAGGGGGTTGGTACGAGCAGTACTTC. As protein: CASSLGGWYEQYF.

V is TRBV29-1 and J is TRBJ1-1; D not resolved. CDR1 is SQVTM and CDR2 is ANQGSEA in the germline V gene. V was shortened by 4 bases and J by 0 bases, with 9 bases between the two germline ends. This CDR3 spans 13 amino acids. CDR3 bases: TGCAGCGTTGTAGGCATCCTGAACACTGAAGCTTTCTTT. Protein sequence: CSVVGILNTEAFF.

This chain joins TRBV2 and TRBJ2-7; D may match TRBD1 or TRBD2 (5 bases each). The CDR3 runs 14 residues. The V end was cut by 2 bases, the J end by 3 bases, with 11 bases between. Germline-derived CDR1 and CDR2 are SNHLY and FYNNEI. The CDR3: CASSERGTRYEQYF. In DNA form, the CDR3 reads TGTGCCAGCAGTGAAAGAGGGACGCGCTACGAGCAGTACTTC.

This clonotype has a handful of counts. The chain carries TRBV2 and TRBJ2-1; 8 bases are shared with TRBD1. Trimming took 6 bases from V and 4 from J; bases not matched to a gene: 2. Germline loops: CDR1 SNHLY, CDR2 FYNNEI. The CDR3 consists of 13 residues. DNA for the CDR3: TGTGCCAGCAGGGGACAGGTTTACAATGAGCAGTTCTTC. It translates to CASRGQVYNEQFF.

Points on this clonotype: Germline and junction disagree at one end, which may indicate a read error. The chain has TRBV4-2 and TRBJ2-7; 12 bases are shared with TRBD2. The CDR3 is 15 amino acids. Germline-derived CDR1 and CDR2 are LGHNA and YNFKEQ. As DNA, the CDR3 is TGTGCCAGCAGCCAAGAGACTAGCGGGAGCTACGAGGAGTACTTC. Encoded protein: CASSQETSGSYEEYF.

CDR3 loop: CASSARGRGQFNEKLFF. CDR3 sequence (DNA): TGTGCCAGCAGTGCCCGGGGGAGGGGGCAATTTAATGAAAAACTGTTTTTT. This chain joins TRBV6-1 and TRBJ1-4; TRBD1 matches at 7 bases. V was pared by 4 bases and J by 4 bases, with 12 bases of the junction left unmatched. This CDR3 comprises 17 residues. The germline CDR1 and CDR2 sequences are MNHNS and SASEGT.

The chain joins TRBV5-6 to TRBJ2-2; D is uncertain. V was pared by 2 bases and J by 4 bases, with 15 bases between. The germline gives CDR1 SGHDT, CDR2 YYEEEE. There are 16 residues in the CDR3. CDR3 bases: TGTGCCAGCAGCTTCAGTATAGGTCGGCCCACCGGGGAGCTGTTTTTT. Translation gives CASSFSIGRPTGELFF.

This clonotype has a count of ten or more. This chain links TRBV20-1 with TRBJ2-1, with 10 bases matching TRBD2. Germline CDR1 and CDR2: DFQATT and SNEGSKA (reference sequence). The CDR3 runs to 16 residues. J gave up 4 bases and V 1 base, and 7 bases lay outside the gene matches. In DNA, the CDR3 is TGCAGTGCTAGAGGGGCCAGCGGGGGGGCGTACAATGAGCAGTTCTTC. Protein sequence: CSARGASGGAYNEQFF.